This T cell receptor (beta chain) came from a study of blood T cell repertoires in COVID-19. The repertoire was sequenced with immunoSEQ multiplex PCR; TCRdb's copy has only in-frame clones and lacks some. Of tens of thousands of clones in the sample, about nine tenths were seen once. The sequenced sample was peripheral blood. The sequence derives from a human donor in a cohort sampled during active COVID-19.

The CDR3 reads CASSGTGFTDTQYF. CDR3 bases: TGTGCCAGCAGCGGAACAGGGTTCACAGATACGCAGTATTTT. The J gene is TRBJ2-3, the V gene TRBV9; the D gene is possibly TRBD1 (6 bases). The ends were cut back, 3 bases at V and 2 bases at J, with 10 bases in the middle. Per the germline V gene, CDR1 is SGDLS and CDR2 is YYNGEE. The CDR3 runs 14 residues.